These 6 T cell receptor beta chains originate from one sample sequenced in a study of T cells in localized non-small cell lung cancer. Data came from immunoSEQ multiplex PCR; TCRdb stores just in-frame clones and leaves some out. The table records about 78,000 clones, 84% of them present only once. The sample in question was peripheral blood, obtained before any cancer treatment. These receptors came from a man aged 40 to 70 with stage I lung adenocarcinoma.

This chain joins TRBV30 and TRBJ2-7; D may be TRBD1 or TRBD2 (5 bases each). Deletions cut 4 bases from V and 3 bases from J, with 13 bases between. This CDR3 has 13 residues. Looked up from germline, CDR1 is GTSNPN and CDR2 is SVGIG (reference sequence). The CDR3 coding sequence is TGTGCCTGGAAGAGGGGTCTGATCTACGAGCAGTACTTC. Its protein product is CAWKRGLIYEQYF. The complete variable domain, with remaining parts taken from reference TRBV30 and TRBJ2-7, reads SQTIHQWPATLVQPVGSPLSLECTVEGTSNPNLYWYRQAAGRGLQLLFYSVGIGQISSEVPQNLSASRPQDRQFILSSKKLLLSDSGFYLCAWKRGLIYEQYFGPGTRLTVT.

The chain combines TRBV5-1 with TRBJ2-3; TRBD2 agrees at 10 bases. The CDR3 length is 16 residues. Unmatched junction bases numbered 5, after V lost 4 bases and J lost 0 bases. Germline V CDR1 and CDR2: SGHRS, YFSETQ. The CDR3 nucleotides read TGCGCCAGCAGCCCCGGACTAGCGGCCAGCACAGATACGCAGTATTTT. It is translated as CASSPGLAASTDTQYF.

Note on this clone: Its ends do not fully match the called genes, so a read error is possible. This chain joins TRBV7-9 and TRBJ1-3, with D possibly being TRBD1 (6 bases). The CDR3 runs to 14 residues. Germline CDR1 and CDR2: SEHNR and FQNEAQ (reference sequence). The chain's CDR3 is CASLRLEGGNTMYF. The CDR3 nucleotides read TGTGCCAGCCTAAGATTGGAGGGGGGAAACACCATGTATTTT.

The DNA of the CDR3 is TGTGCCAGCCGACCCCAGGGTCGGAATGAAAAACTGTTTTTT. Its translation: CASRPQGRNEKLFF. The chain couples TRBV6-5 to TRBJ1-4; D might be TRBD1 (5 bases). V lost 8 bases, J lost 5 bases, and 15 bases lay in between. The germline CDR1 and CDR2 sequences are MNHEY and SVGAGI. The CDR3 contains 14 residues.

The table lists this clone with a count of one. This chain uses TRBV7-3 with TRBJ2-1, with D hard to call. V lost 5 bases, J lost 5 bases, and 19 bases lay in between. This CDR3 region has 16 residues. Germline CDR1 and CDR2: SGHTA and FQGTGA. CDR3 region: CASSQRPFTPHNEQFF. In DNA form, the CDR3 reads TGTGCCAGCAGCCAACGCCCCTTTACCCCCCACAATGAGCAGTTCTTC.

The V call is TRBV25-1, the J call TRBJ2-1, with D unresolved. CDR3 length equals 12 residues. The V end was cut by 4 bases, the J end by 4 bases, with 5 bases between. Germline lookup yields CDR1 MGHDK and CDR2 SYGVNS. CDR3 in DNA: TGTGCCAGCAGTGGGGGTTACAATGAGCAGTTCTTC. Translating it yields CASSGGYNEQFF.